The present TCR beta chain was sequenced within a study of metastatic and nonmetastatic thyroid tumors. Study outcomes and limitations: Reports indicated that malignant thyroid tumors showed significantly higher TCR beta diversity than benign nodules did, in blood and tumor.

Germline V gene sequence: CDR1 LNHNV, CDR2 YYDKDF (reference sequence). V shed 0 bases, J shed 4 bases, and the junction held 6 bases outside the gene matches. The CDR3 totals 15 residues. Each patient came to thyroid surgery without any prior treatment (of any kind). Through MiXCR, TCRdb re-clonotyped the PCR reads. The sample shows about 26,000 clones, about a quarter of them seen only once. This clone ranks as medium-sized. The target antigen is unknown. This clonotype was obtained from a female donor with papillary thyroid cancer or a benign thyroid nodule (not recorded which). Some clones in this sample may be carry-over from other donors' samples. The chain joins TRBV15 to TRBJ2-7; 7 nucleotides align to TRBD2. Sequenced sample: blood. DNA of the CDR3: TGTGCCACCAGCAGAGAGCGGGAGCAAGTGTACGAGCAGTACTTC. This codes for CATSREREQVYEQYF.